This T cell receptor (beta chain) was retrieved from a study of blood T cell dynamics during melanoma immunotherapy. Time point denoted: week 3, after first cycle of checkpoint inhibitor. One draw preceded checkpoint blockade; another followed its first cycle at week 3. The CDR3 runs to 16 residues. V dropped 4 bases and J dropped 0 bases, with 14 bases sitting between them. Germline assignment: CDR1 SGDLS and CDR2 YYNGEE. Here immunoSEQ multiplex PCR was the method, and the copy in TCRdb shows in-frame clones only, minus some. Of around 780 clones listed, roughly 65% are singletons. This clonotype originated in a human donor with melanoma. This specimen consisted of central memory CD8+ T cells from blood, obtained from a patient treated with checkpoint blockade. The chain joins TRBV9 to TRBJ2-1; D call uncertain. CDR3 residues: CASSITGVSSYNEQFF. The CDR3, as DNA: TGTGCCAGCAGCATCACCGGAGTAAGCTCCTACAATGAGCAGTTCTTC.